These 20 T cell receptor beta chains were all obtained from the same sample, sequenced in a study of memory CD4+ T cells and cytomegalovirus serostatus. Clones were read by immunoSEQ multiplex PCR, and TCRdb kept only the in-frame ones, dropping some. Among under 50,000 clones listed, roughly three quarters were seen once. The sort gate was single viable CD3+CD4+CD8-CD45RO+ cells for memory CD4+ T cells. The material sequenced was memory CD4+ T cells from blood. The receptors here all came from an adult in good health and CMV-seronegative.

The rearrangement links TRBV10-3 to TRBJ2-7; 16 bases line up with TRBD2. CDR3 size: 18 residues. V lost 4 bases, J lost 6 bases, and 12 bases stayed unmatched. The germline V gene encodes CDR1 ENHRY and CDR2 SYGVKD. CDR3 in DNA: TGTGCCATCAGTGCGGGACTAGCGGGGGGGCCCCGGGGCTCCGAGCAGTACTTC. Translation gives CAISAGLAGGPRGSEQYF.

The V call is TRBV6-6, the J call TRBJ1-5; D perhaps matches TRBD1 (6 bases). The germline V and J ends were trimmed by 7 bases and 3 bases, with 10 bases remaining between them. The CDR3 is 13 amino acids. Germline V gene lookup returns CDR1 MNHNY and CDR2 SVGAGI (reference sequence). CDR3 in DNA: TGTGCCAGCACCGGACAGATCAATCAGCCCCAGCATTTT. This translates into CASTGQINQPQHF.

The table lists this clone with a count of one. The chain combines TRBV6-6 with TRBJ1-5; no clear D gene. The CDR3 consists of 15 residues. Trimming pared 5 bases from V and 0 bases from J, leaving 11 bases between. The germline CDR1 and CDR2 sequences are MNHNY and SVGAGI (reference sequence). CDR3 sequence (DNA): TGTGCCAGCAGTGCCCTAGGAGGTAGCAATCAGCCCCAGCATTTT. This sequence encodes CASSALGGSNQPQHF.

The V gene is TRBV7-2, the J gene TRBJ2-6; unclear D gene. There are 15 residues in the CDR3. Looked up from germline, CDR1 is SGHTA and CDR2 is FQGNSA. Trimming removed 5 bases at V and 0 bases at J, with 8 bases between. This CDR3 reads CASSPQTSGANVLTF. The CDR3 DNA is TGTGCCAGCAGCCCCCAGACCTCTGGGGCCAACGTCCTGACTTTC.

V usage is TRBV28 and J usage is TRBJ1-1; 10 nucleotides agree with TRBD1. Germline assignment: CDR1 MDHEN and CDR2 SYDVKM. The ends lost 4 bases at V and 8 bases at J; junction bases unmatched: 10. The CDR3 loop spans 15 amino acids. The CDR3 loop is CASSSAGTGDVEAFF. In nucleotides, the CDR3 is TGTGCCAGCAGTTCCGCCGGGACAGGGGACGTCGAAGCTTTCTTT.

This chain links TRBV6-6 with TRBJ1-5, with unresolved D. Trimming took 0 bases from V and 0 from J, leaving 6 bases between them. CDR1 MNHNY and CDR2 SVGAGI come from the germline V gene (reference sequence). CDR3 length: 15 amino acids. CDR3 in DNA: TGTGCCAGCAGTTACTCGGCCAGTAGCAATCAGCCCCAGCATTTT. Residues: CASSYSASSNQPQHF.

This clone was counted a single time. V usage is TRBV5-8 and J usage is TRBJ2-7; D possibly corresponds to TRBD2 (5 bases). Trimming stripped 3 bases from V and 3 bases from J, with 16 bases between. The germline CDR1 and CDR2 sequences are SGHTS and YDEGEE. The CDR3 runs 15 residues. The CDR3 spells CASSSTSKLGYEQYF. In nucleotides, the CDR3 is TGTGCCAGCAGCTCAACTAGTAAGCTGGGCTACGAGCAGTACTTC.

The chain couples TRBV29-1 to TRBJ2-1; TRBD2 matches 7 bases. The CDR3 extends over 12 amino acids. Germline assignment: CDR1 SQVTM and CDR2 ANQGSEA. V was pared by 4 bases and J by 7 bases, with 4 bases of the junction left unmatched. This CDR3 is CSVVLGGNEQFF. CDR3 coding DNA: TGCAGCGTTGTTTTGGGGGGGAATGAGCAGTTCTTC.

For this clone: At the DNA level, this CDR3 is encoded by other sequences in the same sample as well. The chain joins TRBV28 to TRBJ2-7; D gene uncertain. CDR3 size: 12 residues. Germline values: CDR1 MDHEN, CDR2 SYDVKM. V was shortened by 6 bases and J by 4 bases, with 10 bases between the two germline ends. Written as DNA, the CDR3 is TGTGCCAGCAGCTCCGGACCTTACGAGCAGTACTTC. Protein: CASSSGPYEQYF.

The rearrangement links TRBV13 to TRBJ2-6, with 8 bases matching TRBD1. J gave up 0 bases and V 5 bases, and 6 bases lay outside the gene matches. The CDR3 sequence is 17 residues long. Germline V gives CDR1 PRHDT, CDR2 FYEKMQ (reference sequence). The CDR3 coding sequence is TGTGCCAGCAGCAGGGGACAGGTAAACTCTGGGGCCAACGTCCTGACTTTC. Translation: CASSRGQVNSGANVLTF.

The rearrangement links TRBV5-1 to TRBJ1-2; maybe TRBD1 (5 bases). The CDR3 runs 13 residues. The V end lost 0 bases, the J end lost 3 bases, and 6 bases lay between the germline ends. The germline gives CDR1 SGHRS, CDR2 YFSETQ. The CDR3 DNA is TGCGCCAGCAGCTTGGGGGGCGACTATGGCTACACCTTC. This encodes CASSLGGDYGYTF.

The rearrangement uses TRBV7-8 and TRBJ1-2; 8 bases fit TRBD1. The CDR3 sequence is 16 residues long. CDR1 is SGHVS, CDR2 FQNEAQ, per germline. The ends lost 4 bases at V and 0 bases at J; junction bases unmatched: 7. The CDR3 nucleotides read TGTGCCAGCAGCTACCGGACAGGGCTAGCTAACTATGGCTACACCTTC. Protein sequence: CASSYRTGLANYGYTF.

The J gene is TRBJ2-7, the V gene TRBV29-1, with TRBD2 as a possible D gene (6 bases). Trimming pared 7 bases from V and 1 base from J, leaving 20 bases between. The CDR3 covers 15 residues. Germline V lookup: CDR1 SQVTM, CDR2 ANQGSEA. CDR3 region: CSALKLAGISYEQYF. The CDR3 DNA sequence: TGCAGCGCTCTGAAACTAGCAGGGATTTCCTACGAGCAGTACTTC.

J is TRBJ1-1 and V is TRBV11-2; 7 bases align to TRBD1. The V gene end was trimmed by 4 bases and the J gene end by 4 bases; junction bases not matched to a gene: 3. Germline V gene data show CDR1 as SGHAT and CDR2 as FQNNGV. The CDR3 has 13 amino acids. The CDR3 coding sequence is TGTGCCAGCAGCTCGGACAGGCCCACTGAAGCTTTCTTT. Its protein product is CASSSDRPTEAFF.

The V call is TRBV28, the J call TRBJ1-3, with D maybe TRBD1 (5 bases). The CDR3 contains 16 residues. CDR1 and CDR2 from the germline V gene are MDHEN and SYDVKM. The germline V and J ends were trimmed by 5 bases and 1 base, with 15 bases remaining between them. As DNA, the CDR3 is TGTGCCAGCAGTCCGGGACGGCGGAGGTCTGGAAACACCATATATTTT. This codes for CASSPGRRRSGNTIYF. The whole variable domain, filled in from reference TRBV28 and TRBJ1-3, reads DVKVTQSSRYLVKRTGEKVFLECVQDMDHENMFWYRQDPGLGLRLIYFSYDVKMKEKGDIPEGYSVSREKKERFSLILESASTNQTSMYLCASSPGRRRSGNTIYFGEGSWLTVV.

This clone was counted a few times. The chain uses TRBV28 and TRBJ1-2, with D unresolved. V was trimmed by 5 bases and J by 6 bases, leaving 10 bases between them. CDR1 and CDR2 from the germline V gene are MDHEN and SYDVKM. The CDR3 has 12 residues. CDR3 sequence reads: CASSPDVDGYTF. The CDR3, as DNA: TGTGCCAGCAGTCCCGACGTGGATGGCTACACCTTC.

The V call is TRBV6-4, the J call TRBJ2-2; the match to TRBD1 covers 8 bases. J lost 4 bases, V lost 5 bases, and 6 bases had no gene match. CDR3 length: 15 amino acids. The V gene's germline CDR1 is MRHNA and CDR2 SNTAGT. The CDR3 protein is CASSKDRGATGELFF. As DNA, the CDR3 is TGTGCCAGCAGTAAAGACAGGGGTGCCACCGGGGAGCTGTTTTTT.

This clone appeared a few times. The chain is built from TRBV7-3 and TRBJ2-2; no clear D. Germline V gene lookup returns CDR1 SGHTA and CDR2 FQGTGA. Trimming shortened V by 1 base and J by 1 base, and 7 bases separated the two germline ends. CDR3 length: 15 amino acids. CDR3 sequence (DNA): TGTGCCAGCAGCTTAAGTAATATGAACACCGGGGAGCTGTTTTTT. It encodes CASSLSNMNTGELFF. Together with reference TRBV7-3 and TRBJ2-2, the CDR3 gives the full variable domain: GAGVSQTPSNKVTEKGKYVELRCDPISGHTALYWYRQSLGQGPEFLIYFQGTGAADDSGLPNDRFFAVRPEGSVSTLKIQRTERGDSAVYLCASSLSNMNTGELFFGEGSRLTVL.

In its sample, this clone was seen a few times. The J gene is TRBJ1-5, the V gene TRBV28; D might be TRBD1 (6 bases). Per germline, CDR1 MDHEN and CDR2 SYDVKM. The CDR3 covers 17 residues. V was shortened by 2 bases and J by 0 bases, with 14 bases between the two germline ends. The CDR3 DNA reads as TGTGCCAGCAGTTTAGTGGGGGCATGGGTTAGCAATCAGCCCCAGCATTTT. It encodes CASSLVGAWVSNQPQHF.

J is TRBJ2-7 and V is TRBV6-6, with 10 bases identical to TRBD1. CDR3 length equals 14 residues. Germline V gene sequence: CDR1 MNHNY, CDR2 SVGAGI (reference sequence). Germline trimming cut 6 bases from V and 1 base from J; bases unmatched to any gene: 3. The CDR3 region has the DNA TGTGCCAGCAGGGACAGGGGGGGGTCCTACGAGCAGTACTTC. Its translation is CASRDRGGSYEQYF.